One and the same sample provided the 32 T cell receptor beta chains below, sequenced in a study of type 1 regulatory T cells. Using its own MiXCR run on the reads, TCRdb lists one record per CDR3 protein. This sample has about 68,000 distinct CDR3 sequences, with around 63% found just once. These receptors lack a known antigen. The sample taken for sequencing was cultured T cells, either the whole culture or a sorted T cell fraction (not recorded which). Noted subset: Tr1-enriched cell product generated in vitro against host alloantigens. These TCRs come from a human donor in good health.

This chain uses TRBV27 with TRBJ1-5; 9 bases fit TRBD1. The CDR3 has 15 residues. Trimming removed 6 bases from V and 3 bases from J; junction bases left unmatched: 6. The germline V gene has CDR1 MNHEY and CDR2 SMNVEV (reference sequence). The CDR3 is CASSTGGKLNQPQHF. CDR3 in DNA: TGTGCCAGCAGCACAGGGGGCAAGCTCAATCAGCCCCAGCATTTT.

The chain combines TRBV20-1 with TRBJ2-5; 8 positions match TRBD2. The CDR3 sequence is 12 residues long. V shed 6 bases, J shed 6 bases, and the junction held 6 bases outside the gene matches. In germline, CDR1 is DFQATT, CDR2 SNEGSKA (reference sequence). The CDR3 sequence: CSAGQRGKTQYF. In nucleotides, the CDR3 is TGCAGTGCCGGTCAGCGGGGGAAGACCCAGTACTTC.

This clonotype appeared once. The chain combines TRBV20-1 with TRBJ2-7; 14 nucleotides line up with TRBD2. The germline V gene has CDR1 DFQATT and CDR2 SNEGSKA (reference sequence). J was trimmed by 0 bases and V by 2 bases; bases with no gene match: 6. The CDR3 sequence is 17 residues long. The CDR3 bases are TGCAGTGCTAGAAGACTAGCGGGAGGGCCGGACTCCTACGAGCAGTACTTC. This codes for CSARRLAGGPDSYEQYF.

This sequence joins TRBV15 and TRBJ1-5; 8 bases match TRBD1. Germline lookup yields CDR1 LNHNV and CDR2 YYDKDF (reference sequence). V dropped 5 bases and J dropped 6; count of bases not matched to a gene: 6. The CDR3 spans 14 residues. CDR3 amino acids: CATSLAGGSQPQHF. The CDR3 DNA reads as TGTGCCACCAGCTTGGCAGGGGGCAGTCAGCCCCAGCATTTT.

This chain connects TRBV5-5 to TRBJ1-5; D unclear. Per germline, CDR1 SGHKS and CDR2 YYEKEE (reference sequence). The CDR3 consists of 14 residues. V was pared by 2 bases and J by 4 bases, with 10 bases between. The CDR3 DNA sequence: TGTGCCAGCAGCTTAGGGAATGGGAATCAGCCCCAGCATTTT. This gives the protein CASSLGNGNQPQHF. Together with reference TRBV5-5 and TRBJ1-5, the CDR3 gives the full variable domain: DAGVTQSPTHLIKTRGQQVTLRCSPISGHKSVSWYQQVLGQGPQFIFQYYEKEERGRGNFPDRFSARQFPNYSSELNVNALLLGDSALYLCASSLGNGNQPQHFGDGTRLSIL.

The chain is built from TRBV6-6 and TRBJ2-3; 13 bases fit TRBD2. V gave up 5 bases and J gave up 10 bases; unmatched junction bases: 12. Per the germline V gene, CDR1 is MNHNY and CDR2 is SVGAGI (reference sequence). The CDR3 sequence is 16 residues long. CDR3 nucleotide sequence: TGTGCCAGCAGTACCCAACTAGCGGGAGGGAGGGCAGCGCAGTATTTT. It yields the protein CASSTQLAGGRAAQYF.

J is TRBJ1-1 and V is TRBV20-1; D is uncertain. The V end was cut by 6 bases, the J end by 0 bases, with 8 bases between. The germline V gene encodes CDR1 DFQATT and CDR2 SNEGSKA (reference sequence). CDR3 length equals 12 residues. The CDR3: CSAQEMNTEAFF. CDR3 in DNA: TGCAGTGCGCAAGAGATGAACACTGAAGCTTTCTTT.

V usage is TRBV7-2 and J usage is TRBJ2-3; D may correspond to TRBD1 or TRBD2 (5 bases each). The CDR3 loop spans 16 amino acids. Trimming pared 4 bases from V and 0 bases from J, leaving 14 bases between. Germline V CDR1 and CDR2: SGHTA, FQGNSA. CDR3 sequence (DNA): TGTGCCAGCAGCTGGGACCTAACCTCTAGCACAGATACGCAGTATTTT. Protein sequence: CASSWDLTSSTDTQYF.

The chain recombines TRBV14 with TRBJ2-1, with 7 positions matching TRBD2. The trim removed 0 bases at V and 6 bases at J, leaving 8 bases unmatched. CDR3 size: 16 residues. Germline V gene data show CDR1 as SGHDN and CDR2 as FVKESK. The CDR3 protein is CASSQDTSGARNEQFF. In nucleotides, the CDR3 is TGTGCCAGCAGCCAAGATACCAGCGGGGCGCGCAATGAGCAGTTCTTC.

The genes are TRBV5-1 and TRBJ2-2; 8 bases line up with TRBD1. The CDR3 runs to 16 residues. In germline, CDR1 is SGHRS, CDR2 YFSETQ. Germline trimming cut 2 bases from V and 2 bases from J; bases unmatched to any gene: 5. The CDR3 here is CASSFLQGANTGELFF. The CDR3 DNA reads as TGCGCCAGCAGCTTCCTCCAGGGGGCTAACACCGGGGAGCTGTTTTTT. Full variable domain (remainder filled in from reference TRBV5-1 and TRBJ2-2): KAGVTQTPRYLIKTRGQQVTLSCSPISGHRSVSWYQQTPGQGLQFLFEYFSETQRNKGNFPGRFSGRQFSNSRSEMNVSTLELGDSALYLCASSFLQGANTGELFFGEGSRLTVL.

This chain joins TRBV27 and TRBJ2-2; D is unresolved. Deletions cut 10 bases from V and 2 bases from J, with 17 bases between. Looked up from germline, CDR1 is MNHEY and CDR2 is SMNVEV (reference sequence). There are 15 residues in the CDR3. Here the CDR3 DNA reads TGTGCCACCAACCAAGGGTCGAGAAACACCGGGGAGCTGTTTTTT. Translation gives CATNQGSRNTGELFF.

This clonotype was recorded many times. The rearrangement uses TRBV12-3 or TRBV12-4 and TRBJ1-2, with D maybe TRBD1 (5 bases). The CDR3 spans 14 residues. The V end was cut by 8 bases, the J end by 2 bases, with 15 bases between. CDR3 loop: CASRRFGGNYGYTF. The CDR3 bases are TGTGCCAGCCGTCGGTTCGGGGGAAACTATGGCTACACCTTC.

The chain combines TRBV6-5 with TRBJ2-7, with TRBD2 matching 7 bases. Germline loops: CDR1 MNHEY, CDR2 SVGAGI. This CDR3 region has 17 residues. Trimming removed 6 bases from V and 5 bases from J; junction bases left unmatched: 19. The CDR3 coding sequence is TGTGCCAGCAGCTACCGACGGGGGAGGGCCGGTCTCAACGAGCAGTACTTC. It encodes CASSYRRGRAGLNEQYF.

The chain carries TRBV29-1 and TRBJ1-1; TRBD1 matches 7 bases. In germline, CDR1 is SQVTM, CDR2 ANQGSEA. V lost 1 base and J lost 0; bases outside the gene matches: 2. CDR3 length: 14 amino acids. CDR3 in amino acids: CSVEGGQLNTEAFF. DNA of the CDR3: TGCAGCGTTGAAGGGGGACAGCTGAACACTGAAGCTTTCTTT.

The rearrangement joins TRBV20-1 to TRBJ2-7; D possibly uses TRBD1 or TRBD2 (5 bases each). Between the trimmed V and J ends, which lost 5 bases and 5 bases, there was a span of 19 bases. The CDR3 contains 14 residues. In germline, CDR1 is DFQATT, CDR2 SNEGSKA (reference sequence). The CDR3 nucleotides read TGCAGTGCTCCTCCTACGGGGACCGGGCACGAGCAGTACTTC. Its translation: CSAPPTGTGHEQYF.

The chain employs TRBV19 and TRBJ2-2; possibly TRBD1 for D (6 bases). CDR3 size: 15 residues. Germline values: CDR1 LNHDA, CDR2 SQIVND (reference sequence). V was shortened by 3 bases and J by 0 bases, with 8 bases between the two germline ends. The CDR3 sequence is CASSIQGSNTGELFF. The CDR3 region has the DNA TGTGCCAGTAGTATCCAGGGGTCGAACACCGGGGAGCTGTTTTTT.

This clonotype was counted only a few times. V is TRBV6-1 and J is TRBJ2-7; a possible D gene is TRBD2 (6 bases). Between the trimmed V and J ends, which lost 8 bases and 1 base, there was a span of 15 bases. This CDR3 spans 14 amino acids. Germline CDR1 reads MNHNS; CDR2 reads SASEGT. The CDR3 sequence is CASGSGVGSYEQYF. The CDR3 DNA is TGTGCCAGCGGGTCGGGGGTAGGGTCCTACGAGCAGTACTTC.

The chain carries TRBV6-1 and TRBJ2-3, with D possibly being TRBD2 (6 bases). Germline loops: CDR1 MNHNS, CDR2 SASEGT. The CDR3 runs to 15 residues. V lost 0 bases and J lost 8, with 15 bases in between. As DNA, the CDR3 is TGTGCCAGCAGTGAAGCGCGATCGGAGGGGCGTACGCAGTATTTT. It encodes CASSEARSEGRTQYF.

The chain carries TRBV24-1 and TRBJ2-2; the D is unclear. Deletions cut 0 bases from V and 0 bases from J, with 7 bases between. CDR1 and CDR2 (germline): KGHDR, SFDVKD. This CDR3 is 16 amino acids long. CDR3 coding DNA: TGTGCCACCAGTGATTTGGGGGTTACGAACACCGGGGAGCTGTTTTTT. This sequence encodes CATSDLGVTNTGELFF.

This clonotype was picked up one time. The chain recombines TRBV4-2 with TRBJ2-1, with a weak D call TRBD2 (6 bases). V shed 1 base and J shed 5 bases, with 15 bases lying between them. The CDR3 spans 16 residues. Germline V lookup: CDR1 LGHNA, CDR2 YNFKEQ. CDR3 region: CASSQGSGDINNEQFF. CDR3 in DNA: TGTGCCAGCAGCCAAGGGTCGGGAGATATCAACAATGAGCAGTTCTTC.

The V call is TRBV6-4, the J call TRBJ1-2, with 8 bases matching TRBD1. The CDR3 consists of 14 residues. From germline, CDR1 is MRHNA and CDR2 SNTAGT. Trimming cost V 4 bases and J 3 bases; bases outside gene matches: 4. The CDR3 reads CASSVAGGDYGYTF. The CDR3 DNA reads as TGTGCCAGCAGTGTTGCAGGGGGCGACTATGGCTACACCTTC.

This clonotype occurred many times. The rearrangement links TRBV12-2 to TRBJ2-1; the table names TRBD2, a call not compared with the DNA. TRBV12-2 corresponds to a pseudogene. The CDR3 length is 22 residues. Written as DNA, the CDR3 is TGTGCAAGTCGCCAGCTCGTGAGAAGACTAGCGGGAGGGCCGCGAGTGGATGATGAGCAGTTCTTC. It is translated as CASRQLVRRLAGGPRVDDEQFF.

The rearrangement links TRBV5-1 to TRBJ2-5; no firm D call. V shed 0 bases and J shed 7 bases, with 13 bases lying between them. CDR1 and CDR2 from the germline V gene are SGHRS and YFSETQ. The CDR3 covers 14 residues. The CDR3 DNA reads TGCGCCAGCAGCTTGGCCCCGGTTGTGGGGACCCAGTACTTC. Protein: CASSLAPVVGTQYF.

The genes are TRBV29-1 and TRBJ2-1; 7 bases align to TRBD2. This CDR3 has 15 amino acids. With V trimmed by 7 bases and J by 4 bases, 13 bases remained unmatched. Germline-derived CDR1 and CDR2 are SQVTM and ANQGSEA. The CDR3 DNA reads as TGCAGCGCGATATCGGGGGGAGGGCGGTACAATGAGCAGTTCTTC. The encoded protein is CSAISGGGRYNEQFF.

This clonotype was counted only a few times. The rearrangement links TRBV5-6 to TRBJ2-3; unclear D gene. Looked up from germline, CDR1 is SGHDT and CDR2 is YYEEEE. The length of the CDR3 is 14 residues. Deletions cut 1 base from V and 2 bases from J, with 8 bases between. The CDR3 protein is CASSLLYYTDTQYF. CDR3 nucleotide sequence: TGTGCCAGCAGCTTGCTCTATTACACAGATACGCAGTATTTT.

This chain connects TRBV5-1 to TRBJ2-3; 7 bases agree with TRBD2. CDR1 SGHRS and CDR2 YFSETQ come from the germline V gene. The J segment lost 1 base and the V segment lost 4 bases, leaving 9 bases of the junction unmatched. There are 16 residues in the CDR3. This CDR3 reads CASSPDREAGTDTQYF. In DNA, the CDR3 is TGCGCCAGCAGCCCCGATCGGGAGGCCGGCACAGATACGCAGTATTTT.

The chain recombines TRBV7-9 with TRBJ2-7; 7 nucleotides align to TRBD1. Germline CDR1 reads SEHNR; CDR2 reads FQNEAQ (reference sequence). This CDR3 spans 14 amino acids. Trimming took 4 bases from V and 3 from J; bases not matched to a gene: 6. Here the CDR3 reads CASSSVGQYYEQYF. For the CDR3, the DNA is TGTGCCAGCAGCTCCGTGGGACAGTACTACGAGCAGTACTTC.

V gene TRBV10-3 combines with J gene TRBJ2-7, with 10 bases aligning to TRBD2. The ends lost 4 bases at V and 5 bases at J; junction bases unmatched: 5. CDR1 and CDR2 from the germline V gene are ENHRY and SYGVKD. The length of the CDR3 is 14 residues. The CDR3 loop is CAISGLAGVNEQYF. The CDR3 DNA reads TGTGCCATCAGTGGGCTAGCGGGAGTAAACGAGCAGTACTTC.

By share, this clonotype counts as medium-sized. The V gene is TRBV12-5, the J gene TRBJ1-1, with TRBD1 as a possible D gene (5 bases). V was pared by 1 base and J by 6 bases, with 12 bases between. This CDR3 has 14 residues. CDR1 LGHNT and CDR2 FRNRAP come from the germline V gene. The CDR3 nucleotides are TGTGCTAGTGGTTTGGCCTCCAGGGCCGCTGAAGCTTTCTTT. It encodes CASGLASRAAEAFF. Filled out from reference TRBV12-5 and TRBJ1-1, the complete variable domain reads DARVTQTPRHKVTEMGQEVTMRCQPILGHNTVFWYRQTMMQGLELLAYFRNRAPLDDSGMPKDRFSAEMPDATLATLKIQPSEPRDSAVYFCASGLASRAAEAFFGQGTRLTVV.

The chain has TRBV18 and TRBJ2-3; perhaps TRBD2 as D (5 bases). CDR3 length: 15 residues. Germline-derived CDR1 and CDR2 are KGHSH and LQKENI. Between the trimmed V and J ends, which lost 4 bases and 0 bases, there was a span of 11 bases. CDR3: CASSRGQPSTDTQYF. CDR3 DNA sequence: TGTGCCAGCTCACGAGGGCAGCCCAGCACAGATACGCAGTATTTT.

The CDR3 reads CASRSGDGYTF. The CDR3 bases are TGTGCCAGCAGGTCAGGTGATGGCTACACCTTC. V is TRBV2 and J is TRBJ1-2, with D unclear. Germline V gene sequence: CDR1 SNHLY, CDR2 FYNNEI. The CDR3 has 11 residues. Trimming left V 6 bases short and J 6 bases short, with 8 bases between.

This clonotype was recorded a few times. The chain is built from TRBV6-5 and TRBJ2-3; no clear D. This CDR3 is 14 amino acids long. CDR1 is MNHEY and CDR2 is SVGAGI in the germline V gene. V lost 4 bases, J lost 8 bases, and 16 bases lay in between. CDR3 protein: CASSSVVRPGTQYF. CDR3 DNA: TGTGCCAGCAGTTCTGTAGTCCGCCCAGGTACGCAGTATTTT.